The rows below give T cell receptor beta chains drawn from one sample of a study of blood T cell repertoires in COVID-19. Sequenced by immunoSEQ multiplex PCR; TCRdb stores in-frame clones only, minus some. The sample gives roughly 120,000 clones, over 75% of which show up once; roughly a tenth is in the top ten. Input material: peripheral blood. These TCRs come from a man aged 80 or over with acute or convalescent COVID-19. CDR3s include the opening cysteine and the closing phenylalanine or tryptophan. Fields, in order: V gene, D gene, CDR3 protein. The D gene is left open where the match is weak.

TRBV10-3 TRBD2 CAISERAGGTDTQYF
TRBV10-1 TRBD1 CASSVGGQQNTEAFF
TRBV5-1 NA CASSPRSGANTEAFF
TRBV4-2 NA CASSQVSVSGANVLTF
TRBV2 NA CASSASAGGGYTF
TRBV10-3 TRBD1 CAISGQESYGYTF
TRBV7-7 TRBD1 CASSLTGGYEQYF
TRBV7-6 NA CASSLKRGVTGTEAFF
TRBV20-1 TRBD1 CSASLGRDRVSQPQHF
TRBV24-1 TRBD1 CATSDTPRVGGKETQYF
TRBV10-2 TRBD1 CASSPGQGVGGYTF
TRBV24-1 TRBD1 CATSDPNRDRGNSGELFF
TRBV19 TRBD1 CASSIEGTGLLNTEAFF
TRBV28 NA CASSLGGALTGELFF
TRBV9 TRBD2 CASSVAGGPLLNEQFF
TRBV7-2 NA CASSFGYGYTF
TRBV29-1 TRBD2 CSVNGGSVEQFF
TRBV18 NA CASSLNSLQVYQETQYF
TRBV19 TRBD1 CASSPTGPAYGYTF
TRBV28 TRBD2 CASSLPGAGVNTGELFF
TRBV19 NA CASSLLLELHFGELFF
TRBV12-3/TRBV12-4 NA CASSASTQETQYF
TRBV5-8 NA CASPSWSGEFDNEQFF
TRBV7-2 TRBD1 CASSLPGQGSTNEKLFF
TRBV7-2 NA CASSFGGSGNTQYF
TRBV15 TRBD1 CATSRAGQENSPLHF
TRBV2 TRBD1 CASSGPQGGSQPQHF
TRBV5-6 NA CASSLVGANTGELFF
TRBV6-2/TRBV6-3 NA CASSYMTGNEQFF
TRBV11-3 TRBD2 CASSKALAGGDNEQFF
TRBV19 TRBD1 CASSLGQGSHYGYTF
TRBV2 NA CASTGGVGTGELFF
TRBV18 TRBD2 CASSRAVLAGMETQYF
TRBV18 TRBD1 CASSPRDRNYGYTF
TRBV7-2 TRBD1 CASSHPGTDYGYTF
TRBV19 TRBD2 CASRGLAGTPGTGELFF
TRBV11-2 NA CASSLGTYNYGYTF